This T cell receptor (beta chain) comes out of a study of PD-1 blockade in mismatch repair-deficient tumors. Libraries were prepared by immunoSEQ multiplex PCR; TCRdb keeps only in-frame clonotypes and omits some of them. The table lists around 40,000 clones, around 83% of them singletons, with approximately 3.6% in the top ten. This CDR3 has 14 amino acids. Germline lookup yields CDR1 SGHTA and CDR2 FQGNSA. V was shortened by 5 bases and J by 5 bases, with 15 bases between the two germline ends. The J gene is TRBJ2-5, the V gene TRBV7-2; D may be TRBD1 or TRBD2 (5 bases each). The sequence was collected from an adult with mismatch repair-deficient cancer. The material sequenced was peripheral blood, taken roughly 76 weeks after starting pembrolizumab. CDR3 nucleotides: TGTGCCAGCAGCGTCGTTGAGGGGACGGAGACCCAGTACTTC. It is translated as CASSVVEGTETQYF.